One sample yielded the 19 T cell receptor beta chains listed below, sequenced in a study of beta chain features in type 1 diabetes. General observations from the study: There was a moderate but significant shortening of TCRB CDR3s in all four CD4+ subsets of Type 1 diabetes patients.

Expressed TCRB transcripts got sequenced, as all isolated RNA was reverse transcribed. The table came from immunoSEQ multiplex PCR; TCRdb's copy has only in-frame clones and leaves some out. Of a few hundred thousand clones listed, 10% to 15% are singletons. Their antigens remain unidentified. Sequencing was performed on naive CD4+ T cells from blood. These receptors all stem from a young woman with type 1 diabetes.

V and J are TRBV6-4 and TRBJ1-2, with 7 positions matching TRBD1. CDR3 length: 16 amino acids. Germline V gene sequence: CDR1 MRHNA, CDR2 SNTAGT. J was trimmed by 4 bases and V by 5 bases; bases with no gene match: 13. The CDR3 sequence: CASSQNGDSRGYGYTF. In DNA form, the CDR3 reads TGTGCCAGCAGTCAGAACGGGGACAGCCGAGGCTATGGCTACACCTTC.

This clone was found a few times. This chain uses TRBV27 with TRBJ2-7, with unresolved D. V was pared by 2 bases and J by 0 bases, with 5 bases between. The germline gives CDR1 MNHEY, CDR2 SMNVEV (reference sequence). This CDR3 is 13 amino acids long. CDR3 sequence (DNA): TGTGCCAGCAGTTTACTGAGCTCCTACGAGCAGTACTTC. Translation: CASSLLSSYEQYF.

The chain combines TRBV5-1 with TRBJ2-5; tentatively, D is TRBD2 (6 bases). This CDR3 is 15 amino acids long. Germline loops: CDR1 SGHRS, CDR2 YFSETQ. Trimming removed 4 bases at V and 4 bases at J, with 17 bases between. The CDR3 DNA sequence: TGCGCCAGCAGCACCCTGAGGGAGGTAGGAGAGACCCAGTACTTC. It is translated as CASSTLREVGETQYF.

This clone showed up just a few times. The CDR3 loop is CASSGQYTGELFF. Here the CDR3 DNA reads TGTGCCAGCAGCGGACAGTACACCGGGGAGCTGTTTTTT. The chain couples TRBV7-3 to TRBJ2-2, with D possibly being TRBD1 (6 bases). The CDR3 contains 13 residues. V lost 5 bases, J lost 3 bases, and 7 bases lay in between. Germline V gene lookup returns CDR1 SGHTA and CDR2 FQGTGA.

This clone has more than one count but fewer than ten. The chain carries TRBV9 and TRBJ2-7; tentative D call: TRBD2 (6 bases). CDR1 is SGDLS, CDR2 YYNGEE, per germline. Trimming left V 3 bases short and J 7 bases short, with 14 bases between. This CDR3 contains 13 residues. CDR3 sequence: CASSATVAGEQYF. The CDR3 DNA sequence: TGTGCCAGCAGCGCGACGGTGGCGGGGGAGCAGTACTTC. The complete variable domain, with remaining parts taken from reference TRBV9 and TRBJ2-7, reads DSGVTQTPKHLITATGQRVTLRCSPRSGDLSVYWYQQSLDQGLQFLIQYYNGEERAKGNILERFSAQQFPDLHSELNLSSLELGDSALYFCASSATVAGEQYFGPGTRLTVT.

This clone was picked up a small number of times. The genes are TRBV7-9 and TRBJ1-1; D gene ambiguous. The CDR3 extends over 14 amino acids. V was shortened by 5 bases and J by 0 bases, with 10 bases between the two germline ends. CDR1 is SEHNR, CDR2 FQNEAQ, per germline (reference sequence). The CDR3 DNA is TGTGCCAGCAGCCAAACAACAGTGAACACTGAAGCTTTCTTT. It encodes CASSQTTVNTEAFF.

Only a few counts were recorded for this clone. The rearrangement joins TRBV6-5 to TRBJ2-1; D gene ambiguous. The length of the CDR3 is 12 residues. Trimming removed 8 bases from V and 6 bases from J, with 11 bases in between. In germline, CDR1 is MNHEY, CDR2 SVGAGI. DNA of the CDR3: TGTGCCAGCGGAGCGCTTACCAATGAGCAGTTCTTC. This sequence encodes CASGALTNEQFF.

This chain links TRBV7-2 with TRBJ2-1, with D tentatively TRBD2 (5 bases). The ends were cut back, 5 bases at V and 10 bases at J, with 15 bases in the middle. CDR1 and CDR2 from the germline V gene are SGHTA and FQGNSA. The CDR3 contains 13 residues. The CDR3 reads CASSAFSTGEQFF. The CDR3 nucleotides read TGTGCCAGCAGCGCCTTTTCGACGGGGGAGCAGTTCTTC.

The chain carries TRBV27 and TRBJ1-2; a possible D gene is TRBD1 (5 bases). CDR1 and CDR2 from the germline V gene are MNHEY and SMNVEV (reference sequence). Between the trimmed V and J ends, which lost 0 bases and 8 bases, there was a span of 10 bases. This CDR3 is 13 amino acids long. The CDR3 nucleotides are TGTGCCAGCAGTTTATCCCCGGACATCGGCTACACCTTC. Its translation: CASSLSPDIGYTF.

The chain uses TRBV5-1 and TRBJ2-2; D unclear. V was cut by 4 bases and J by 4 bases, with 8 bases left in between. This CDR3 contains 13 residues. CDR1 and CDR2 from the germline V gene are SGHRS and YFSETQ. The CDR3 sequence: CASSTESTGELFF. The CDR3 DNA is TGCGCCAGCAGCACGGAGTCCACCGGGGAGCTGTTTTTT.

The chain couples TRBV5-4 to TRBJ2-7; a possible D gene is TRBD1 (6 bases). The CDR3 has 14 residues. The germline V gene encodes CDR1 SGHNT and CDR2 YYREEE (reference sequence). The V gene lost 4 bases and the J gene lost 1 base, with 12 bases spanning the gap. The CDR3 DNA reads TGTGCCAGCAGCAAGCTACAGGGTTCCTACGAGCAGTACTTC. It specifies CASSKLQGSYEQYF.

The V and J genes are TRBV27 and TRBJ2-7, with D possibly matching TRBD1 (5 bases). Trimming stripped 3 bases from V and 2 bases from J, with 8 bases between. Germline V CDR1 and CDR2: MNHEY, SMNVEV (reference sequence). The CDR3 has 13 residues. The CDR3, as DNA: TGTGCCAGCAGTTTCAGGGCAGCCTACGAGCAGTACTTC. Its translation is CASSFRAAYEQYF.

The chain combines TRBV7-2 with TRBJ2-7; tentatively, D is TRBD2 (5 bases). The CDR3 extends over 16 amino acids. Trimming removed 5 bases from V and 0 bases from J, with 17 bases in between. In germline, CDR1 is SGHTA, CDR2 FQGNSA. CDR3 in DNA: TGTGCCAGCAGCCGCCCGAAACCCGGGGACTCCTACGAGCAGTACTTC. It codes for CASSRPKPGDSYEQYF. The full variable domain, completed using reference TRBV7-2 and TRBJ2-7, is GAGVSQSPSNKVTEKGKDVELRCDPISGHTALYWYRQSLGQGLEFLIYFQGNSAPDKSGLPSDRFSAERTGGSVSTLTIQRTQQEDSAVYLCASSRPKPGDSYEQYFGPGTRLTVT.

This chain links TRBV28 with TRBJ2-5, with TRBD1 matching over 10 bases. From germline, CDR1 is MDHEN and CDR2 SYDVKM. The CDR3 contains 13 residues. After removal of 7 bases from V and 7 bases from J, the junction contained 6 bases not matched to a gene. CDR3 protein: CASNPGTGVTQYF. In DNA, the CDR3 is TGTGCCAGCAACCCCGGGACAGGGGTGACCCAGTACTTC.

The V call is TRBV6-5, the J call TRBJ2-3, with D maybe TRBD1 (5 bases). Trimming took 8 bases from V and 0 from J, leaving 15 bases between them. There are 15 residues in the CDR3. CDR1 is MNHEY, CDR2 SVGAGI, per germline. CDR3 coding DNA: TGTGCCAGCTCCGAAGGGGTAATCAGCACAGATACGCAGTATTTT. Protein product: CASSEGVISTDTQYF.

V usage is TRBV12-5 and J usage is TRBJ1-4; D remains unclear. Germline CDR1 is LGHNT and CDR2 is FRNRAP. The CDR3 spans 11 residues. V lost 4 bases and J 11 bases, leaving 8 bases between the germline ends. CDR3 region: CASGSTEKLFF. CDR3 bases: TGTGCTAGTGGTTCCACTGAGAAACTGTTTTTT.

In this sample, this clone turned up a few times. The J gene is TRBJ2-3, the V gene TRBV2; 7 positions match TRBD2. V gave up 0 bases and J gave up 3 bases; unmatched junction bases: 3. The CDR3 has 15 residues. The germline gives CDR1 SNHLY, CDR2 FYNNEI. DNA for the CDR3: TGTGCCAGCAGTGAAGCAGGCGGGAGTACAGATACGCAGTATTTT. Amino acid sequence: CASSEAGGSTDTQYF.

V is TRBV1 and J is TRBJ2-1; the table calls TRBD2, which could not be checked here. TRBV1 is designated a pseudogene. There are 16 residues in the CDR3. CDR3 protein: CTEAKVGTSGYNEQFF. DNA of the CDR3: TGCACCGAAGCAAAGGTGGGGACTAGCGGATACAATGAGCAGTTCTTC.

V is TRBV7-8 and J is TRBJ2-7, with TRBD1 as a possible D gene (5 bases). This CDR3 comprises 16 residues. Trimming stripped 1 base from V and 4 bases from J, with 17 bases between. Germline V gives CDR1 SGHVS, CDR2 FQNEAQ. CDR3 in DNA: TGTGCCAGCAGCTTAGGGCCAGGGCGATTTATGTACGAGCAGTACTTC. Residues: CASSLGPGRFMYEQYF.